The subject of this entry is one TCR beta chain. Its antigen target is currently unknown. No base-level quality is on record; no much larger clone is a single base apart. This sample stems from a study of blood T cell repertoires in COVID-19 (dated by TCRdb to about 2020). With regard to the full study: Collaborator samples came from the United States, Italy and Spain and covered acute and convalescent phases of COVID-19. Where available, HLA class I and class II types were taken from metadata supplied by the sample provider and were not determined by assay-based typing. The dataset comprised deeply sampled blood TCRbeta repertoires from subjects exposed to, actively infected with, or recovered from COVID-19. The prospective study material was composed of cDNA or gDNA derived from T cells, B-cell-depleted T cells, or PBMCs. Samples were obtained from the ongoing ImmuneRACE study (first 160 participants) and from 1,200 or so subjects provided by 6 global collaborators. Nearly every sample came with metadata listing a de-identified subject ID, COVID-19 status, age in years and sex. A freely available public database, intended as a resource for researchers studying the immune response to SARS-CoV-2, is where the repertoires were released. Findings and caveats that apply to the study as a whole: How much clinical and demographic metadata was included differed by source and by participant, and the metadata was provided uncurated.

TCRbeta CDR3 regions were amplified from genomic DNA by means of the immunoSEQ Assay, a bias-controlled multiplex PCR. On the authors' methods: Nucleated cell counts per sample were estimated from amplification of reference gene primers within the assay. Sequence reads were collapsed and filtered to measure the absolute abundance of every unique TCRbeta CDR3 rearrangement. For each sample, productive Simpson clonality was calculated by taking the square root of Simpson's diversity index across productive rearrangements. Here the immuneACCESS table is served through TCRdb, limited to in-frame sequences with V and J called. Missing clones are a known gap in these copies; in checked studies unresolved V genes cover under half, and the rest lacks a known reason. The V and J calls and the clone size are those of that table, but D and trimming were determined from the DNA. For this sample there are some 90,000 clones; less than 85% appear just once. Together, the top ten hold 10% to 13% of the sample.

Whole blood was collected in K2EDTA tubes by collaborating institutions according to the institutions' own protocols. For TCRbeta analysis, collaborator samples were shipped as frozen whole blood, as isolated PBMCs, or as DNA extracted from either sample type. The germline V gene (reference sequence) specifies LNHDA as CDR1 and SQIVND as CDR2. Cut back by 5 bases and 3 bases, the V and J ends lie 14 bases apart. The CDR3, from cysteine to phenylalanine, totals 14 residues. This entry keeps only the CDR3 DNA: 42 bases, framed from base 1. This receptor was identified in a woman between 70 and 85 years old with acute or convalescent COVID-19. The chain is encoded by TRBV19 joined to TRBJ2-7, and perhaps TRBD2 as D gene, on 6 matching bases. Material: peripheral blood. Here the CDR3 is given as CASSVAGTRYEQYF. The DNA sequence is as follows: TGTGCCAGTAGTGTCGCCGGGACTCGCTACGAGCAGTACTTC.